Each of the 9 T cell receptor beta chains below was sequenced from the same sample in a study of T cells after yellow fever vaccination. TCRdb re-analysed the 5' RACE reads in MiXCR, keeping a single row per CDR3 protein. The sample has approximately 300,000 distinct CDR3 sequences, 9.5% to 12% seen once; the top ten hold over 3%. Sequencing was performed on CD4+ T cells sorted from PBMCs, taken 45 days after the yellow fever booster vaccination. The origin of the receptors is a man younger than 30 who received the YFV17D yellow fever vaccine.

In this sample, this clonotype turned up a few times. The chain employs TRBV9 and TRBJ1-4; the D gene is possibly TRBD1 (5 bases). This CDR3 contains 14 residues. Looked up from germline, CDR1 is SGDLS and CDR2 is YYNGEE. The V end was cut by 3 bases, the J end by 4 bases, with 10 bases between. The CDR3 DNA reads TGTGCCAGCAGCGAGGGGCGGATTAATGAAAAACTGTTTTTT. Protein: CASSEGRINEKLFF.

The chain recombines TRBV10-3 with TRBJ2-3; 7 bases fit TRBD1. Germline-derived CDR1 and CDR2 are ENHRY and SYGVKD. The ends lost 5 bases at V and 11 bases at J; junction bases unmatched: 13. The CDR3 has 14 residues. The CDR3 spells CAISKGTDREGQYF. In DNA form, the CDR3 reads TGTGCCATCAGTAAAGGGACAGACCGTGAAGGGCAGTATTTT.

This clonotype was counted ten times or more. This chain uses TRBV21-1 with TRBJ2-2; the DNA was not used to check the table's D call, TRBD1. TRBV21-1 is an annotated pseudogene. The CDR3 runs to 15 residues. The CDR3 loop reads CAKGQGERRTGELFF. The CDR3 DNA follows: TGTGCCAAGGGACAGGGGGAGCGCCGAACCGGGGAGCTGTTTTTT.

This clonotype was recorded many times. The genes are TRBV12-3 or TRBV12-4 and TRBJ2-2; D uncertain. The CDR3 covers 14 residues. Trimming pared 9 bases from V and 0 bases from J, leaving 11 bases between. DNA of the CDR3: TGTGCCAGTGAGAGGTCCACGAACACCGGGGAGCTGTTTTTT. Translation: CASERSTNTGELFF.

This chain uses TRBV6-5 with TRBJ1-4; no firm D call. Trimming left V 2 bases short and J 0 bases short, with 7 bases between. Looked up from germline, CDR1 is MNHEY and CDR2 is SVGAGI. This CDR3 has 15 residues. This CDR3 is CASSYTGATNEKLFF. The CDR3 DNA sequence: TGTGCCAGCAGTTACACCGGAGCAACTAATGAAAAACTGTTTTTT.

This sequence joins TRBV7-9 and TRBJ2-7; 8 bases align to TRBD2. CDR1 and CDR2 from the germline V gene are SEHNR and FQNEAQ (reference sequence). CDR3 size: 17 residues. After removal of 5 bases from V and 2 bases from J, the junction contained 14 bases not matched to a gene. This CDR3 is CASSAPRPSGGPYEQYF. The CDR3 DNA reads as TGTGCCAGCAGCGCTCCCCGCCCGAGCGGGGGCCCCTACGAGCAGTACTTC.

V is TRBV4-1 and J is TRBJ1-5, with TRBD1 as a possible D gene (6 bases). The CDR3 consists of 16 residues. Germline V gives CDR1 MGHRA, CDR2 YSYEKL. Trimming pared 4 bases from V and 3 bases from J, leaving 16 bases between. This CDR3 reads CASSPRETGNNQPQHF. Written as DNA, the CDR3 is TGCGCCAGCAGCCCCCGAGAGACAGGTAACAATCAGCCCCAGCATTTT.

The chain recombines TRBV7-3 with TRBJ2-5; 7 bases agree with TRBD2. CDR1 and CDR2 (germline): SGHTA, FQGTGA. V was pared by 0 bases and J by 0 bases, with 7 bases of the junction left unmatched. CDR3 size: 17 residues. Here the CDR3 DNA reads TGTGCCAGCAGCTTAACGGGCGGGGGAGCCTACCAAGAGACCCAGTACTTC. Its protein is CASSLTGGGAYQETQYF. The whole variable domain, remainder taken from reference TRBV7-3 and TRBJ2-5, is GAGVSQTPSNKVTEKGKYVELRCDPISGHTALYWYRQSLGQGPEFLIYFQGTGAADDSGLPNDRFFAVRPEGSVSTLKIQRTERGDSAVYLCASSLTGGGAYQETQYFGPGTRLLVL.

This clonotype was recorded a few times. The V and J genes are TRBV5-1 and TRBJ2-7, with TRBD1 identical over 8 bases. The CDR3 covers 13 residues. V shed 3 bases, J shed 4 bases, and the junction held 3 bases outside the gene matches. The germline V gene encodes CDR1 SGHRS and CDR2 YFSETQ. The chain's CDR3 is CASSYDRGYEQYV. DNA of the CDR3: TGCGCCAGCAGCTACGACAGGGGATACGAGCAGTACGTC.